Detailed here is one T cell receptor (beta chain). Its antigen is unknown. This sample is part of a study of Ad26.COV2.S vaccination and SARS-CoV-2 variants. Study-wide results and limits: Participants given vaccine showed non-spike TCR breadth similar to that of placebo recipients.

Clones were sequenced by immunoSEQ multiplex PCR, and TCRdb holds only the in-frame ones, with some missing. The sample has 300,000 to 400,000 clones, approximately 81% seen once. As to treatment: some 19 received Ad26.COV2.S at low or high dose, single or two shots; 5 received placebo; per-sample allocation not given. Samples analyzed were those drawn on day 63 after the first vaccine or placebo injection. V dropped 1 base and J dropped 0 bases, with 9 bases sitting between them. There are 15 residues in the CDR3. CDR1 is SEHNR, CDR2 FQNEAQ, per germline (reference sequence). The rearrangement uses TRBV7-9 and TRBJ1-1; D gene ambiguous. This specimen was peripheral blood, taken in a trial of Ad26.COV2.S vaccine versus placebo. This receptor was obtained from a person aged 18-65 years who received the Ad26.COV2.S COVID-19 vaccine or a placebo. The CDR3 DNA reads TGTGCCAGCAGCTTAGTGTGGGAGTTGAACACTGAAGCTTTCTTT. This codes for CASSLVWELNTEAFF.